This TCR beta chain was profiled in a study of identifying expanded T cells in peripheral blood. Study observations and caveats: Differentially abundant clones: around 1.2 between replicates, around 17 at 2 to 3 weeks, less than 25 at four.

Generated by immunoSEQ multiplex PCR, the TCRdb table keeps only in-frame clones and is missing some. The data contain about 80,000 clones, roughly 89% of them seen just once; the ten biggest clones take up roughly 7.7%. This clone was seen a few times. Its antigen is currently unknown. Collection occurred without any documented infections or immune events in donors. After removal of 5 bases from V and 8 bases from J, the junction contained 11 bases not matched to a gene. Per germline, CDR1 MNHEY and CDR2 SVGAGI. CDR3 length: 15 amino acids. The sequencing input was blood. The receptor's source is a person aged 18 to 75 in good health. The V and J genes are TRBV6-5 and TRBJ2-1, with 8 nucleotides matching TRBD2. The CDR3 sequence: CASSASAGESDEQFF. The CDR3 bases are TGTGCCAGCAGTGCTTCAGCGGGAGAGTCAGATGAGCAGTTCTTC.